These 15 T cell receptor beta chains were all obtained from the same sample, sequenced in a study of shared clonotypes between healthy human individuals. Sequencing used immunoSEQ multiplex PCR; TCRdb keeps in-frame clones, though not all of them. The table shows a few million clones, with more than 80% occurring only once. Material: naive CD4+ T cells from PBMCs. Subset reported: CD45RA+ positively selected. The receptors shown here come from a man aged 18 to 29 in good health. Some clones in this sample may be carry-over from other donors' samples.

V usage is TRBV2 and J usage is TRBJ2-7; 7 bases match TRBD1. This CDR3 has 15 residues. CDR1 is SNHLY and CDR2 is FYNNEI in the germline V gene. Trimming removed 7 bases from V and 1 base from J; junction bases left unmatched: 10. DNA for the CDR3: TGTGCCAGCAAACCCTCGGACAGGTCTTCCTACGAGCAGTACTTC. Translating gives CASKPSDRSSYEQYF. Together with reference TRBV2 and TRBJ2-7, the CDR3 gives the full variable domain: EPEVTQTPSHQVTQMGQEVILRCVPISNHLYFYWYRQILGQKVEFLVSFYNNEISEKSEIFDDQFSVERPDGSNFTLKIRSTKLEDSAMYFCASKPSDRSSYEQYFGPGTRLTVT.

The chain carries TRBV5-6 and TRBJ2-5; a possible D gene is TRBD1 (5 bases). Trimming removed 4 bases at V and 5 bases at J, with 9 bases between. Germline loops: CDR1 SGHDT, CDR2 YYEEEE. The CDR3 has 12 amino acids. The CDR3 sequence is CASSIYRETQYF. DNA of the CDR3: TGTGCCAGCAGCATTTACAGGGAGACCCAGTACTTC.

For this clone: The same CDR3 arises from other DNA sequences in this sample as well. The chain is built from TRBV6-5 and TRBJ1-2; possible D gene TRBD1, 5 bases. Germline V CDR1 and CDR2: MNHEY, SVGAGI. V was pared by 8 bases and J by 2 bases, with 12 bases between. CDR3 length: 13 amino acids. For the CDR3, the DNA is TGTGCCAGCGGATACAGGTCAAACTATGGCTACACCTTC. Translating it yields CASGYRSNYGYTF.

A note on this clone: This CDR3 is also generated by other DNA sequences in the sample. The rearrangement joins TRBV6-5 to TRBJ2-7, with 14 positions matching TRBD2. Germline loops: CDR1 MNHEY, CDR2 SVGAGI. The CDR3 runs 14 residues. After removal of 6 bases from V and 2 bases from J, the junction contained 0 bases not matched to a gene. CDR3 DNA sequence: TGTGCCAGCAGGGGACTAGCGGGAGCCTACGAGCAGTACTTC. This translates into CASRGLAGAYEQYF.

As concerns this clone: Other DNA variants within this sample encode the same CDR3. The chain recombines TRBV28 with TRBJ2-1; D ambiguous. The CDR3 has 11 residues. Trimming cost V 2 bases and J 10 bases, with 6 bases left between them. The V gene's germline CDR1 is MDHEN and CDR2 SYDVKM. In DNA form, the CDR3 reads TGTGCCAGCAGTTTAGAGTCGGAGCAGTTCTTC. Translated, it gives CASSLESEQFF.

This clone was observed a few times. The J gene is TRBJ2-1, the V gene TRBV7-7; D unclear. V lost 5 bases to trimming and J lost 9 bases, with 14 bases between them. The CDR3 length is 13 residues. Germline-derived CDR1 and CDR2 are SSHAT and FNYEAQ (reference sequence). The CDR3 DNA reads as TGTGCCAGCAGCACGTATGGGTCCACTGAGCAGTTCTTC. It encodes CASSTYGSTEQFF. The whole variable domain, filled in from reference TRBV7-7 and TRBJ2-1, reads GAGVSQSPRYKVTKRGQDVTLRCDPISSHATLYWYQQALGQGPEFLTYFNYEAQPDKSGLPSDRFSAERPEGSISTLTIQRTEQRDSAMYRCASSTYGSTEQFFGPGTRLTVL.

This CDR3 is CASSIPAGIDTQYF. CDR3 nucleotides: TGTGCCAGTAGTATTCCTGCAGGGATCGATACGCAGTATTTT. The rearrangement uses TRBV19 and TRBJ2-3, with D perhaps TRBD1 (5 bases). Germline V lookup: CDR1 LNHDA, CDR2 SQIVND (reference sequence). Between the trimmed V and J ends, which lost 3 bases and 6 bases, there was a span of 13 bases. This CDR3 is built from 14 residues.

V usage is TRBV7-2 and J usage is TRBJ1-2; no reliable D call. The CDR3 has 12 amino acids. CDR1 SGHTA and CDR2 FQGNSA come from the germline V gene. V lost 5 bases to trimming and J lost 6 bases, with 10 bases between them. The chain's CDR3 is CASSAQPDGYTF. The CDR3 coding sequence is TGTGCCAGCAGCGCACAGCCCGATGGCTACACCTTC.

This chain links TRBV10-3 with TRBJ2-7, with TRBD2 as a possible D gene (5 bases). CDR1 ENHRY and CDR2 SYGVKD come from the germline V gene. The CDR3 is made up of 10 amino acids. Trimming left V 8 bases short and J 10 bases short, with 12 bases between. The CDR3 sequence is CAISSLAQYF. DNA of the CDR3: TGTGCCATCTCGTCCCTAGCTCAGTACTTC.

This chain uses TRBV28 with TRBJ2-7; 12 bases align to TRBD2. This CDR3 has 17 amino acids. Trimming cost V 2 bases and J 0 bases; bases outside gene matches: 5. Germline loops: CDR1 MDHEN, CDR2 SYDVKM. As DNA, the CDR3 is TGTGCCAGCAGTTTAGGAGGGACTAGCGGGTACTCCTACGAGCAGTACTTC. It specifies CASSLGGTSGYSYEQYF.

The chain joins TRBV2 to TRBJ1-2; 10 positions agree with TRBD1. CDR1 and CDR2 from the germline V gene are SNHLY and FYNNEI. V dropped 5 bases and J dropped 4; count of bases not matched to a gene: 1. CDR3 length: 13 residues. DNA of the CDR3: TGTGCCAGCAGTAGACAGGGGGCCTATGGCTACACCTTC. It encodes CASSRQGAYGYTF.

The chain employs TRBV5-6 and TRBJ2-7; D uncertain. Trimming took off 4 bases at V and 4 bases at J, with 18 bases between the two ends. The CDR3 spans 15 residues. CDR1 and CDR2 (germline): SGHDT, YYEEEE. For the CDR3, the DNA is TGTGCCAGCAGCCCCATTTCGACAAGTGTGTACGAGCAGTACTTC. Its protein product is CASSPISTSVYEQYF. The full variable domain, completed using reference TRBV5-6 and TRBJ2-7, is DAGVTQSPTHLIKTRGQQVTLRCSPKSGHDTVSWYQQALGQGPQFIFQYYEEEERQRGNFPDRFSGHQFPNYSSELNVNALLLGDSALYLCASSPISTSVYEQYFGPGTRLTVT.

The rearrangement links TRBV4-1 to TRBJ2-7; TRBD2 aligns across 8 bases. Germline CDR1 is MGHRA and CDR2 is YSYEKL. V lost 1 base, J lost 1 base, and 9 bases stayed unmatched. The CDR3 totals 17 residues. The DNA of the CDR3 is TGCGCCAGCAGCCAAGTACTGTCTGCGGGAGGTTCCTACGAGCAGTACTTC. Encoded protein: CASSQVLSAGGSYEQYF.

The DNA of the CDR3 is TGTGCCAGCAGCGCGTTACCGGGACACCCTGAAAAACTGTTTTTT. Translated, it gives CASSALPGHPEKLFF. V and J are TRBV9 and TRBJ1-4; tentatively, D is TRBD1 (6 bases). V shed 3 bases and J shed 7 bases, with 16 bases lying between them. The CDR3 is made up of 15 amino acids. Germline V gives CDR1 SGDLS, CDR2 YYNGEE.

CDR3 residues: CSVEDRRPGGGTEAFF. CDR3 nucleotide sequence: TGCAGCGTTGAAGACCGCCGCCCCGGGGGGGGGACTGAAGCTTTCTTT. The rearrangement links TRBV29-1 to TRBJ1-1; D perhaps matches TRBD1 (5 bases). The CDR3 runs to 16 residues. V was cut by 0 bases and J by 5 bases, with 19 bases left in between. Per the germline V gene, CDR1 is SQVTM and CDR2 is ANQGSEA.